This TCR beta chain was observed in a study of vaccination effects on CD4 cells after COVID-19. CDR1 is LGHNT, CDR2 FRNRAP, per germline. The CDR3 is 13 amino acids. After removal of 6 bases from V and 7 bases from J, the junction contained 8 bases not matched to a gene. Sequencing was performed with immunoSEQ multiplex PCR; in TCRdb, only in-frame clones are kept and a portion is missing. The sample comprises about 73,000 clones, roughly 79% of which are singletons, and 10% to 13% rests with the top ten. Antigen-specific CD4+ T cells were expanded with viral peptide pools in the ViraFEST assay before sequencing. Subsequent to roughly 10 days of culture, CD4+ T cells were isolated. The study found no prior SARS-CoV-2 infection in the vaccine recipients, who tested negative for nucleocapsid antibodies. This clone has only a few counts. The antigen is unknown.

The rearrangement joins TRBV12-5 to TRBJ1-2; 7 nucleotides line up with TRBD1. Sequencing was performed on CD4+ T cells from PBMCs cultured with SARS-CoV-2 spike peptides, taken before COVID-19 vaccination. This receptor was obtained from a human donor who received a COVID-19 vaccine. CDR3 DNA sequence: TGTGCTAGTGGCCCGTTGACAGGGTTTGGCTACACCTTC. This gives the protein CASGPLTGFGYTF.